This is a list of T cell receptor beta chains from one sample in a study of siplizumab effects on memory and regulatory T cells. Produced via immunoSEQ multiplex PCR; TCRdb's table is partial and in-frame only. The table lists some 100,000 clones, 94% of them singletons, with approximately 1.3% in the top ten. Sequencing was carried out using non-Treg CD4+ T cells sorted from blood. These TCRs come from a human donor in good health. The CDR3 runs from the conserved cysteine through the conserved F or W. Clone size, where shown, is once, few, many, or a class for clones that have expanded.

clone_size	v_call	cdr3_aa
.	TRBV7-8	CASSLTGWETQYF
.	TRBV6-1	CASRDRGSGYTF
.	TRBV5-4	CASRQDSFGSYNEQFF
once	TRBV5-4	CASSLALGRAGTDTQYF
.	TRBV6-6	CASRVTWGANYGEQFF
.	TRBV6-6	CASSYPDRERSNGYTF
.	TRBV11-3	CASSLAMGTAYEQYF
few	TRBV28	CASSHPARGQPQHF
.	TRBV28	CASSPDFTDTQYF
.	TRBV18	CASSPQGNEQFF
once	TRBV7-9	CASSFGGVGTEAFF
.	TRBV27	CASSYSLNTEAFF
.	TRBV18	CASSRGRNEKLFF
once	TRBV11-2	CASSLDLDLQETQYF
.	TRBV18	CASSPGTSGAGDTQYF
.	TRBV15	CATSRIPPAGRGPDTQYF
.	TRBV2	CASHNRDRGVRGFYEQYF
.	TRBV19	CASSSGTPIAKNIQYF
.	TRBV4-2	CASSRAHRGGFIVGYTF
few	TRBV28	CASSPSAGYSYEQYF
.	TRBV5-6	CASTGQNYGYTF
.	TRBV7-8	CASSLAALGQVRSYEQYF
.	TRBV15	CATSRDPKGGTEAFF
.	TRBV2	CASSRGPQPQHF
.	TRBV6-5	CASSRGGTSSYEQYF
.	TRBV6-1	CASEAGTGSTDTQYF
.	TRBV10-3	CAISESVEEKLFF
.	TRBV29-1	CSVEDLGGSFPNEQFF
.	TRBV4-2	CASSHPGGDTQYF
once	TRBV15	CATSRGGNMNTEAFF
.	TRBV6-6	CASSSGPEGLGYTF
.	TRBV10-1	CARGGSRSTDTQYF
.	TRBV6-1	CASRESSTDTQYF
.	TRBV19	CASSWKAEAFF
.	TRBV18	CASSPGQGVHEQYF
once	TRBV28	CASRQGRWNTGELFF
.	TRBV10-1	CASSETPGGLTGELFF
.	TRBV4-1	CASSQGRVAGNYGYTF
.	TRBV9	CASSVVAGGKDTQYF
.	TRBV7-3	CASSLLGDSSTDTQYF
.	TRBV6-5	CASRPQGSNEKLFF
.	TRBV7-9	CASSFGQGAIAFF
.	TRBV7-2	CASRLPDRRGETQYF
.	TRBV19	CASSMGQGPIYGYTF
.	TRBV6-6	CASSLRQNSNYGYTF
.	TRBV29-1	CSVVSSLYEQYF
few	TRBV18	CASSPVTDTQYF
.	TRBV29-1	CSVGAGLETQYF
.	TRBV6-1	CASKQGNSNQPQHF
.	TRBV29-1	CSDTRQRGDEQFF
.	TRBV7-9	CASSLYGDRGGNIQYF
.	TRBV6-6	CASSQGAGNTEAFF